These 16 T cell receptor beta chains originate from one sample sequenced in a study of blood T cell repertoires in COVID-19. Sequenced by immunoSEQ multiplex PCR; TCRdb stores in-frame clones only, minus some. The profile shows about 240,000 clones, roughly 87% of them singletons. Sequenced material: PBMCs or T cells enriched from blood (not recorded which). The origin of the receptors is a woman aged 25 to 45 with acute COVID-19.

This clone occurred once. This sequence joins TRBV7-9 and TRBJ1-5; D is unclear. CDR1 and CDR2 from the germline V gene are SEHNR and FQNEAQ (reference sequence). The ends were cut back, 1 base at V and 1 base at J, with 11 bases in the middle. The CDR3 consists of 16 residues. The CDR3 DNA reads TGTGCCAGCAGCTTAGGGGCGGGTTGGAGCAATCAGCCCCAGCATTTT. Translation: CASSLGAGWSNQPQHF.

The chain is built from TRBV27 and TRBJ2-6; no clear D gene. The CDR3 contains 17 residues. V lost 0 bases, J lost 0 bases, and 9 bases lay in between. CDR1 and CDR2 from the germline V gene are MNHEY and SMNVEV (reference sequence). CDR3 in DNA: TGTGCCAGCAGTTTATCGATTCGGAGCTCTGGGGCCAACGTCCTGACTTTC. It yields the protein CASSLSIRSSGANVLTF.

The chain has TRBV4-1 and TRBJ2-3; D possibly corresponds to TRBD2 (5 bases). Germline values: CDR1 MGHRA, CDR2 YSYEKL. This CDR3 comprises 13 residues. Trimming cost V 0 bases and J 5 bases, with 6 bases left between them. CDR3 in amino acids: CASSQEGGDTQYF. In DNA, the CDR3 is TGCGCCAGCAGCCAAGAAGGAGGAGATACGCAGTATTTT.

The sample holds many counts of this clone. The V gene is TRBV2, the J gene TRBJ2-3, with D possibly matching TRBD1 (6 bases). CDR1 is SNHLY and CDR2 is FYNNEI in the germline V gene. The CDR3 extends over 14 amino acids. Deletions cut 3 bases from V and 3 bases from J, with 10 bases between. CDR3 nucleotides: TGTGCCAGCAGTGAGGCAGGGGCAACAGATACGCAGTATTTT. It specifies CASSEAGATDTQYF. The full variable domain, with the rest looked up from reference TRBV2 and TRBJ2-3, is EPEVTQTPSHQVTQMGQEVILRCVPISNHLYFYWYRQILGQKVEFLVSFYNNEISEKSEIFDDQFSVERPDGSNFTLKIRSTKLEDSAMYFCASSEAGATDTQYFGPGTRLTVL.

The chain uses TRBV7-9 and TRBJ1-6, with D possibly being TRBD1 (5 bases). There are 14 residues in the CDR3. The V and J ends lost 5 bases and 6 bases respectively, with 11 bases between them. CDR1 and CDR2 from the germline V gene are SEHNR and FQNEAQ (reference sequence). CDR3 loop: CASSAPGLNSPLHF. As DNA, the CDR3 is TGTGCCAGCAGCGCGCCGGGACTTAATTCACCCCTCCACTTT.

V and J are TRBV5-1 and TRBJ1-1; 7 nucleotides agree with TRBD1. Unmatched junction bases numbered 5, after V lost 0 bases and J lost 3 bases. The CDR3 runs 15 residues. Per the germline V gene, CDR1 is SGHRS and CDR2 is YFSETQ. CDR3 region: CASSLGQGWHTEAFF. For the CDR3, the DNA is TGCGCCAGCAGCTTGGGACAGGGATGGCACACTGAAGCTTTCTTT.

This chain links TRBV27 with TRBJ2-7; D might be TRBD1 (5 bases). V dropped 3 bases and J dropped 0 bases, with 6 bases sitting between them. The CDR3 runs to 13 residues. CDR1 and CDR2 (germline): MNHEY, SMNVEV (reference sequence). The CDR3 DNA reads TGTGCCAGCAGTTTTCAGGGCTCCTACGAGCAGTACTTC. Amino acid sequence: CASSFQGSYEQYF.

The V call is TRBV12-5, the J call TRBJ1-5; possibly TRBD1 for D (6 bases). The CDR3 has 14 residues. Germline CDR1 is LGHNT and CDR2 is FRNRAP. V lost 4 bases and J lost 4, with 11 bases in between. The CDR3 DNA sequence: TGTGCTAGTGGTTCCGGGACATTTAATCAGCCCCAGCATTTT. The encoded protein is CASGSGTFNQPQHF.

V and J are TRBV3-1 (or the pseudogene TRBV3-2) and TRBJ1-1, with TRBD1 as a possible D gene (6 bases). Trimming removed 1 base at V and 10 bases at J, with 16 bases between. CDR3 size: 14 residues. CDR1 LGHDT and CDR2 YNNKEL come from the germline V gene (reference sequence). The CDR3 sequence is CASSQAQGLYGAFF. CDR3 bases: TGTGCCAGCAGCCAAGCACAGGGCTTGTACGGAGCTTTCTTT.

This clone showed up just a few times. The rearrangement links TRBV5-1 to TRBJ1-2, with 9 bases matching TRBD1. This CDR3 region has 15 residues. The germline V gene encodes CDR1 SGHRS and CDR2 YFSETQ. The J segment lost 0 bases and the V segment lost 2 bases, leaving 2 bases of the junction unmatched. CDR3 sequence reads: CASSFGTGSNYGYTF. The DNA of the CDR3 is TGCGCCAGCAGCTTCGGGACAGGGTCTAACTATGGCTACACCTTC.

CDR3: CASGLDREYVSYYGYTF. In DNA form, the CDR3 reads TGTGCTAGTGGTTTGGACAGGGAGTACGTCTCGTACTATGGCTACACCTTC. The chain is built from TRBV12-5 and TRBJ1-2; TRBD1 is a possible D gene (6 bases). The CDR3 totals 17 residues. Trimming stripped 1 base from V and 3 bases from J, with 18 bases between. The germline V gene encodes CDR1 LGHNT and CDR2 FRNRAP.

The rearrangement uses TRBV24-1 and TRBJ2-1, with a tentative D call TRBD2 (5 bases). CDR1 and CDR2 (germline): KGHDR, SFDVKD. The CDR3 sequence is 14 residues long. V shed 3 bases and J shed 8 bases, with 13 bases lying between them. As DNA, the CDR3 is TGTGCCACCAGTGATGTCGACGGGGAACATGAGCAGTTCTTC. It is translated as CATSDVDGEHEQFF.

The chain has TRBV4-1 and TRBJ1-1; a possible D gene is TRBD1 (5 bases). The CDR3 has 13 residues. V was trimmed by 6 bases and J by 0 bases, leaving 8 bases between them. CDR1 MGHRA and CDR2 YSYEKL come from the germline V gene. This CDR3 is CASRGGVNTEAFF. The CDR3 DNA is TGCGCCAGCAGGGGAGGGGTGAACACTGAAGCTTTCTTT.

The chain is built from TRBV7-8 and TRBJ2-7; 7 bases line up with TRBD2. Trimming removed 1 base from V and 9 bases from J; junction bases left unmatched: 9. The CDR3 has 14 residues. Germline loops: CDR1 SGHVS, CDR2 FQNEAQ. CDR3 DNA: TGTGCCAGCAGCTTAGAAGGGTCAGGGAGGGGGCAGTACTTC. It specifies CASSLEGSGRGQYF.

This chain joins TRBV6-6 and TRBJ2-7; D gene ambiguous. The CDR3 runs to 13 residues. V was cut by 6 bases and J by 0 bases, with 9 bases left in between. Germline-derived CDR1 and CDR2 are MNHNY and SVGAGI (reference sequence). The chain's CDR3 is CASRGEVSYEQYF. The CDR3 coding sequence is TGTGCCAGCAGAGGTGAGGTCTCCTACGAGCAGTACTTC.

This clone was detected once. The chain joins TRBV4-2 to TRBJ2-5; possible D gene TRBD2, 7 bases. This CDR3 contains 15 residues. V shed 11 bases and J shed 3 bases, with 22 bases lying between them. Germline V gene lookup returns CDR1 LGHNA and CDR2 YNFKEQ. For the CDR3, the DNA is TGTGCCTCCCGCCATGAGGGGGGGGCAAAAGAGACCCAGTACTTC. Amino acids: CASRHEGGAKETQYF.